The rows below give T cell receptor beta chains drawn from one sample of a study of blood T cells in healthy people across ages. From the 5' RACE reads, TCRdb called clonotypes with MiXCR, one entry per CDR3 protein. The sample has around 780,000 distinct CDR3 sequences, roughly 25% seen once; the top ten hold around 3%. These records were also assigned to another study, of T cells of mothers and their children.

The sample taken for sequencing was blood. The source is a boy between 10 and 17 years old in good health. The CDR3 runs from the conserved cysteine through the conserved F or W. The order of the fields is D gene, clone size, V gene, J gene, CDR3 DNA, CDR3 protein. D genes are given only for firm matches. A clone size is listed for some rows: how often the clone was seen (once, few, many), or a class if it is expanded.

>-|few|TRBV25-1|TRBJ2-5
TGTGCCAGCAGTGCACCCCGTACGAAAGAGACCCAGTACTTC
CASSAPRTKETQYF
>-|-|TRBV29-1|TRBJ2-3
TGCAGCGTTGAAGATCTAGGTAAACACACAGATACGCAGTATTTT
CSVEDLGKHTDTQYF
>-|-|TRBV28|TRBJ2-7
TGTGCCAGCGCCCGCAGAAGCCCCTGGGGAGACGAGCAGTACTTC
CASARRSPWGDEQYF
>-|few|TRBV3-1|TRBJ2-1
TGTGCCAGCAGCCAAGTTGGGGCAGGGGATGAGTTCTTC
CASSQVGAGDEFF
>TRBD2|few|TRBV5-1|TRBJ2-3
TGCGCCAGCAGTTCCCCGGTGGCGGGGGGCGGAGGAGATACGCAGTATTTT
CASSSPVAGGGGDTQYF
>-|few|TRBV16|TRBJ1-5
TGTGCCAGCAGCCAATCCCCCGGGGGTAATAGCAATCAGCCCCAGCATTTT
CASSQSPGGNSNQPQHF
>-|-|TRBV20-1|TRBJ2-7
TGCAGCGCCCGCAGGCAGGAAGGTTACGAGCAGTACTTC
CSARRQEGYEQYF
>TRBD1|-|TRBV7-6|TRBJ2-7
TGTGCCAGCAGCCCATGGACAGGGTATAGAAACGAGCAGTACTTC
CASSPWTGYRNEQYF
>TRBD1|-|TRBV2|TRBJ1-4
TGTGCCGACCGAGGAGGGGACAGTGAAAAACTGTTTTTT
CADRGGDSEKLFF
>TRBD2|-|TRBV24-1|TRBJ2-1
TGTGCCACCAGTGATTGGGCGGGAGGAGTGAATGAGCAGTTCTTC
CATSDWAGGVNEQFF
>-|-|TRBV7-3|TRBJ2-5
TGTGCCAGCAGCTTCGGCTTCCTGGACCAAGAGACCCAGTACTTC
CASSFGFLDQETQYF
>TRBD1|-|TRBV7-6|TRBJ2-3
TGTGCCAGCAGCTTAGTTTCGGGACAGACTTCAGATACGCAGTATTTT
CASSLVSGQTSDTQYF
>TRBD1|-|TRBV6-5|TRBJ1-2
TGTGCCAGCAGTTACGCCGGGACAGGGGGATCTGGCTACACCTTC
CASSYAGTGGSGYTF
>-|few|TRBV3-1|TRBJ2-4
TGTGCCAGCAGCCAAGAGTGGGGGGCTTCTAGCACAAACGTCATTCAGTACTTC
CASSQEWGASSTNVIQYF
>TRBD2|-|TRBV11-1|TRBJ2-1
TGTGCCAGCAGCTCCTTGGGAACTAGCGTATACAATGAGCAGTTCTTC
CASSSLGTSVYNEQFF
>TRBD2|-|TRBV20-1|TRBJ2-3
TGCAGTGCCAAACTAGCGGGGGAGACAGATACGCAGTATTTT
CSAKLAGETDTQYF
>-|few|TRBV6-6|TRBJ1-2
TGTGCCAGCAGTTCCGACCCGGGACGTTGGGAGGTTTGGAATGGCTACACCTTC
CASSSDPGRWEVWNGYTF